The 27 T cell receptor beta chains listed next were all sequenced from one sample in a study of OX40 agonist ivuxolimab in advanced cancers. Generated by immunoSEQ multiplex PCR, the TCRdb table keeps only in-frame clones and is missing some. The data contain 60,000 to 70,000 clones, around 80% of them singletons. The material was CD4+ or CD8+ T cells sorted from blood, obtained in a trial of the OX40 agonist ivuxolimab. The receptors originated from an adult with an advanced solid tumor such as melanoma, head and neck, liver or kidney cancer.

This clone was recorded a few times. The chain combines TRBV14 with TRBJ1-5, with D hard to call. Germline CDR1 SGHDN, CDR2 FVKESK. The CDR3 length is 13 residues. V was cut by 0 bases and J by 4 bases, with 4 bases left in between. The CDR3 reads CASSQDMNQPQHF. In nucleotides, the CDR3 is TGTGCCAGCAGCCAAGACATGAATCAGCCCCAGCATTTT.

There are a few counts of this clone. The V gene is TRBV19, the J gene TRBJ1-5, with D perhaps TRBD1 (6 bases). The CDR3 totals 15 residues. Germline values: CDR1 LNHDA, CDR2 SQIVND (reference sequence). The V end was cut by 3 bases, the J end by 6 bases, with 15 bases between. The CDR3 sequence: CASSILQGGGQPQHF. DNA for the CDR3: TGTGCCAGTAGTATTTTACAAGGGGGTGGTCAGCCCCAGCATTTT.

In this sample, this clone turned up once. V and J are TRBV4-2 and TRBJ2-2; a weak D match, TRBD2 (5 bases). The CDR3 is made up of 14 amino acids. Trimming removed 0 bases at V and 4 bases at J, with 6 bases between. Looked up from germline, CDR1 is LGHNA and CDR2 is YNFKEQ. The CDR3 region is CASSQDEGTGELFF. The CDR3 DNA sequence: TGTGCCAGCAGCCAAGATGAGGGCACCGGGGAGCTGTTTTTT.

This clone has more than one count but fewer than ten. The rearrangement joins TRBV10-3 to TRBJ1-1; TRBD1 might be the D (5 bases). The V end was cut by 0 bases, the J end by 6 bases, with 17 bases between. Looked up from germline, CDR1 is ENHRY and CDR2 is SYGVKD. The CDR3 has 16 residues. CDR3 in DNA: TGTGCCATCAGTGAGTCTAGAGGGGCCGGCGGCGCTGAAGCTTTCTTT. Translating it yields CAISESRGAGGAEAFF.

This clone has a handful of counts. The J gene is TRBJ1-2, the V gene TRBV2; 9 bases line up with TRBD1. The CDR3 sequence is 14 residues long. Trimming removed 6 bases from V and 4 bases from J; junction bases left unmatched: 6. Germline V gene lookup returns CDR1 SNHLY and CDR2 FYNNEI. The CDR3 protein is CASSQTGGGYGYTF. Here the CDR3 DNA reads TGTGCCAGCAGCCAGACAGGGGGAGGCTATGGCTACACCTTC.

The V gene is TRBV9, the J gene TRBJ2-2, with D unclear. Germline assignment: CDR1 SGDLS and CDR2 YYNGEE. The V and J ends lost 2 bases and 3 bases respectively, with 5 bases between them. The CDR3 has 13 residues. The chain's CDR3 is CASSVRDTGELFF. Here the CDR3 DNA reads TGTGCCAGCAGCGTTAGGGACACCGGGGAGCTGTTTTTT.

J is TRBJ1-1 and V is TRBV2; 7 bases are shared with TRBD1. Germline CDR1 reads SNHLY; CDR2 reads FYNNEI. The V gene end was trimmed by 6 bases and the J gene end by 5 bases; junction bases not matched to a gene: 12. The CDR3 extends over 15 amino acids. In DNA form, the CDR3 reads TGTGCCAGCAGGGAAACAGGGGATGTTAGGACTGAAGCTTTCTTT. Translating gives CASRETGDVRTEAFF.

This chain connects TRBV7-9 to TRBJ2-3; TRBD2 is a possible D gene (5 bases). CDR1 SEHNR and CDR2 FQNEAQ come from the germline V gene (reference sequence). V was pared by 6 bases and J by 5 bases, with 12 bases between. This CDR3 has 13 amino acids. The CDR3 loop is CASSSYGLDTQYF. The CDR3 coding sequence is TGTGCCAGCAGTTCATACGGACTAGATACGCAGTATTTT.

V and J are TRBV7-2 and TRBJ2-3; 11 bases agree with TRBD2. V lost 1 base and J lost 6; bases outside the gene matches: 12. Germline V CDR1 and CDR2: SGHTA, FQGNSA. The CDR3 is 18 residues long. DNA of the CDR3: TGTGCCAGCAGCTTAGTGGGACTAGCGGCCACCCGGGGGGATACGCAGTATTTT. It encodes CASSLVGLAATRGDTQYF. The variable domain in full, with the rest retrieved from reference TRBV7-2 and TRBJ2-3, is GAGVSQSPSNKVTEKGKDVELRCDPISGHTALYWYRQSLGQGLEFLIYFQGNSAPDKSGLPSDRFSAERTGGSVSTLTIQRTQQEDSAVYLCASSLVGLAATRGDTQYFGPGTRLTVL.

This rearrangement joins TRBV4-2 to TRBJ2-5; tentatively, D is TRBD2 (6 bases). The CDR3 has 16 amino acids. V was trimmed by 4 bases and J by 0 bases, leaving 15 bases between them. The germline V gene has CDR1 LGHNA and CDR2 YNFKEQ. The CDR3 is CASSRGGRGNQETQYF. The DNA of the CDR3 is TGTGCCAGCAGCCGGGGAGGAAGGGGCAACCAAGAGACCCAGTACTTC.

The chain is built from TRBV29-1 and TRBJ1-2, with 10 bases matching TRBD1. The CDR3 has 12 residues. The V gene end was trimmed by 4 bases and the J gene end by 5 bases; junction bases not matched to a gene: 1. Germline values: CDR1 SQVTM, CDR2 ANQGSEA. The CDR3 loop reads CSVVGQGYGYTF. The DNA of the CDR3 is TGCAGCGTTGTGGGACAGGGGTATGGCTACACCTTC.

This chain joins TRBV9 and TRBJ2-7; 9 bases align to TRBD2. Germline CDR1 SGDLS, CDR2 YYNGEE. The CDR3 spans 16 residues. J gave up 4 bases and V 3 bases, and 11 bases lay outside the gene matches. The CDR3 protein is CASSDSGREGTYEQYF. The CDR3 DNA reads TGTGCCAGCAGCGATTCGGGGCGGGAGGGAACATACGAGCAGTACTTC. Together with reference TRBV9 and TRBJ2-7, the CDR3 gives the full variable domain: DSGVTQTPKHLITATGQRVTLRCSPRSGDLSVYWYQQSLDQGLQFLIQYYNGEERAKGNILERFSAQQFPDLHSELNLSSLELGDSALYFCASSDSGREGTYEQYFGPGTRLTVT.

V gene TRBV6-5 combines with J gene TRBJ2-1; TRBD2 matches at 8 bases. The CDR3 covers 16 residues. CDR1 and CDR2 (germline): MNHEY, SVGAGI. Germline trimming cut 0 bases from V and 7 bases from J; bases unmatched to any gene: 8. CDR3 nucleotide sequence: TGTGCCAGCAGTTACTCGACGGCGGGGGGCTATAATGAGCAGTTCTTC. It specifies CASSYSTAGGYNEQFF.

This clone was recorded a few times. V gene TRBV15 combines with J gene TRBJ1-5; tentatively, D is TRBD1 (6 bases). The CDR3 length is 15 residues. Germline V lookup: CDR1 LNHNV, CDR2 YYDKDF (reference sequence). The V end was cut by 0 bases, the J end by 5 bases, with 11 bases between. CDR3 in amino acids: CATSRDRRGYQPQHF. CDR3 bases: TGTGCCACCAGCAGAGATCGTAGGGGGTATCAGCCCCAGCATTTT. Variable domain in full (rest from reference TRBV15 and TRBJ1-5): DAMVIQNPRYQVTQFGKPVTLSCSQTLNHNVMYWYQQKSSQAPKLLFHYYDKDFNNEADTPDNFQSRRPNTSFCFLDIRSPGLGDTAMYLCATSRDRRGYQPQHFGDGTRLSIL.

This clone appeared a single time. The chain couples TRBV14 to TRBJ2-7, with D unresolved. V lost 1 base and J lost 2, with 9 bases in between. Looked up from germline, CDR1 is SGHDN and CDR2 is FVKESK. This CDR3 contains 14 residues. CDR3 region: CASSQVYGPYEQYF. CDR3 coding DNA: TGTGCCAGCAGCCAAGTTTACGGACCCTACGAGCAGTACTTC.

This rearrangement joins TRBV19 to TRBJ2-6; a possible D gene is TRBD2 (6 bases). CDR3 length equals 18 residues. The germline V and J ends were trimmed by 3 bases and 0 bases, with 15 bases remaining between them. Germline values: CDR1 LNHDA, CDR2 SQIVND (reference sequence). Here the CDR3 reads CASSIPGLRYSGANVLTF. CDR3 sequence (DNA): TGTGCCAGTAGTATCCCGGGACTGAGGTACTCTGGGGCCAACGTCCTGACTTTC.

The chain combines TRBV7-8 with TRBJ2-3, with 11 bases fitting TRBD2. The CDR3 has 18 amino acids. Germline V CDR1 and CDR2: SGHVS, FQNEAQ. Losses at the gene ends were 7 bases for V and 0 bases for J; bases not matched to a gene: 12. Here the CDR3 reads CASTQDAGLAASTDTQYF. For the CDR3, the DNA is TGTGCCAGCACCCAAGATGCGGGACTAGCGGCTAGCACAGATACGCAGTATTTT.

The V gene is TRBV6-4, the J gene TRBJ2-1, with 9 bases aligning to TRBD2. CDR3 length: 17 amino acids. Germline V lookup: CDR1 MRHNA, CDR2 SNTAGT. V dropped 3 bases and J dropped 5; count of bases not matched to a gene: 11. In DNA, the CDR3 is TGTGCCAGCAGTGAAACCCCGGCGGGGGGGGGTCACAATGAGCAGTTCTTC. Translating gives CASSETPAGGGHNEQFF.

V and J are TRBV6-1 and TRBJ1-5; 12 bases fit TRBD1. The V and J ends lost 4 bases and 2 bases, in that order; junction bases with no gene match: 12. CDR1 and CDR2 (germline): MNHNS, SASEGT. The CDR3 sequence is 19 residues long. The CDR3 bases are TGTGCCAGCAGTGCCGAAGGGGGACAGGGGGCGATTGGCAATCAGCCCCAGCATTTT. It codes for CASSAEGGQGAIGNQPQHF.

This chain links TRBV6-6 with TRBJ1-5; D remains ambiguous. The CDR3 is 14 amino acids. Deletions cut 6 bases from V and 4 bases from J, with 13 bases between. Germline values: CDR1 MNHNY, CDR2 SVGAGI (reference sequence). CDR3 nucleotide sequence: TGTGCCAGCAGCCTTGACCCGAGAAATCAGCCCCAGCATTTT. The encoded protein is CASSLDPRNQPQHF.

The chain links TRBV19 to TRBJ1-4; possible D gene TRBD1, 6 bases. Germline CDR1 is LNHDA and CDR2 is SQIVND (reference sequence). Trimming stripped 5 bases from V and 8 bases from J, with 18 bases between. This CDR3 has 15 amino acids. CDR3 region: CASSPRDTGGEKLFF. The CDR3 DNA is TGTGCCAGTAGTCCCCGGGACACGGGGGGCGAAAAACTGTTTTTT.

This clone has more than one count but fewer than ten. The V call is TRBV2, the J call TRBJ2-7; D not resolved. V was shortened by 4 bases and J by 2 bases, with 3 bases between the two germline ends. Germline V gives CDR1 SNHLY, CDR2 FYNNEI. CDR3 length equals 11 residues. In DNA form, the CDR3 reads TGTGCCAGCAGTGTAGCCTACGAGCAGTACTTC. Its protein is CASSVAYEQYF.

The rearrangement joins TRBV7-9 to TRBJ2-3, with TRBD1 matching over 7 bases. Trimming removed 7 bases from V and 0 bases from J; junction bases left unmatched: 7. Germline CDR1 is SEHNR and CDR2 is FQNEAQ (reference sequence). The CDR3 spans 15 residues. The CDR3 DNA sequence: TGTGCCAGCAACCCACAGGGGCTCAGCACAGATACGCAGTATTTT. Amino acid sequence: CASNPQGLSTDTQYF.

The genes are TRBV7-9 and TRBJ1-4; 8 bases agree with TRBD1. Germline CDR1 SEHNR, CDR2 FQNEAQ (reference sequence). There are 14 residues in the CDR3. The trim removed 4 bases at V and 4 bases at J, leaving 2 bases unmatched. CDR3 coding DNA: TGTGCCAGCAGCTCTGGACAGGGTAATGAAAAACTGTTTTTT. It codes for CASSSGQGNEKLFF.

This chain's CDR3 is CASSEYRHGLAGGTTDTQYF. For the CDR3, the DNA is TGTGCCAGCAGTGAATACCGTCATGGACTAGCGGGAGGTACCACAGATACGCAGTATTTT. The rearrangement uses TRBV6-1 and TRBJ2-3, with 14 bases lining up with TRBD2. Germline values: CDR1 MNHNS, CDR2 SASEGT. J was trimmed by 2 bases and V by 2 bases; bases with no gene match: 12. This CDR3 has 20 amino acids.

The genes are TRBV14 and TRBJ2-1; D is possibly TRBD1 or TRBD2 (5 bases each). This CDR3 is built from 16 residues. Germline loops: CDR1 SGHDN, CDR2 FVKESK. V was pared by 0 bases and J by 4 bases, with 13 bases between. CDR3 amino acids: CASSQDTGTVYNEQFF. The CDR3 bases are TGTGCCAGCAGCCAAGACACCGGGACGGTTTACAATGAGCAGTTCTTC. The full variable domain, rest sourced from reference TRBV14 and TRBJ2-1, is EAGVTQFPSHSVIEKGQTVTLRCDPISGHDNLYWYRRVMGKEIKFLLHFVKESKQDESGMPNNRFLAERTGGTYSTLKVQPAELEDSGVYFCASSQDTGTVYNEQFFGPGTRLTVL.

This clone was found once. The rearrangement uses TRBV30 and TRBJ2-1, with a weak D call TRBD2 (6 bases). The V end was cut by 5 bases, the J end by 5 bases, with 10 bases between. CDR1 is GTSNPN, CDR2 SVGIG, per germline (reference sequence). CDR3 length: 12 amino acids. CDR3: CAWGGGDNEQFF. The CDR3 region has the DNA TGTGCCTGGGGCGGCGGGGACAATGAGCAGTTCTTC. Based on the CDR3 plus reference TRBV30 and TRBJ2-1, the full variable domain is SQTIHQWPATLVQPVGSPLSLECTVEGTSNPNLYWYRQAAGRGLQLLFYSVGIGQISSEVPQNLSASRPQDRQFILSSKKLLLSDSGFYLCAWGGGDNEQFFGPGTRLTVL.